The source of this T cell receptor beta chain is a study of T cell responses to AZD1222 COVID-19 vaccine. Study in general: Second-dose timings of about 4 or about 12 weeks were pooled.

Findings of the study overall: Among spike-specific TCRs, nearly half reportedly target unmutated variant regions. At baseline, seropositivity was found in only a handful of AZD1222 recipients. Spike-specific TCR repertoires showed rising breadth and depth after two AZD1222 doses.

Profiled with immunoSEQ multiplex PCR; TCRdb holds only in-frame clones, not every one. The table has 110,000 to 150,000 clones, roughly 92% seen once. Details on this clone: Its antigen is unknown.

The V end lost 9 bases, the J end lost 8 bases, and 22 bases lay between the germline ends. The CDR3 spans 15 residues. Germline lookup yields CDR1 MDHEN and CDR2 SYDVKM. The receptor's source is an adult in good health. This chain links TRBV28 with TRBJ1-4; D not certain. Specimen: peripheral blood, collected on day 0 of AZD1222 vaccination. The CDR3 sequence: CASRWRVAYGEKLFF. Here the CDR3 DNA reads TGTGCCAGTCGATGGAGAGTAGCTTATGGAGAAAAACTGTTTTTT.